These T cell receptor beta chains were read from a single sample in a study of T-cell memory formation after mild COVID-19. TCRdb redid the calling of the 5' RACE reads with MiXCR, one entry per CDR3 protein. The sample lists about 410,000 distinct CDR3 sequences, around 22% occurring once. Material for sequencing was PBMCs or a T cell subset sorted from them (not recorded which). These receptors all stem from an adult woman who had mild COVID-19 (a few samples of this study predate the infection). Cell type and time point are not known. Each CDR3 is given with its conserved first and last residue. A D gene is named only where the DNA matches it firmly. Expanded clones get a size class; other rows say once, few or many, or leave the size out.

d_call j_call v_call clone_size cdr3_aa cdr3_nt
. TRBJ2-2 TRBV5-1 . CASKVGAYDTGELFF TGCGCCAGCAAAGTGGGGGCCTATGACACCGGGGAGCTGTTTTTT
TRBD1 TRBJ1-1 TRBV5-1 . CASSDGQGDTEAFF TGCGCCAGCAGCGATGGACAGGGAGATACTGAAGCTTTCTTT
TRBD1 TRBJ1-4 TRBV6-5 once CASRTGGISNEKLFF TGTGCCAGCCGAACAGGGGGCATTAGTAATGAAAAACTGTTTTTT
TRBD2 TRBJ2-5 TRBV7-8 few CASSRGLAGLQETQYF TGTGCCAGCAGCCGGGGACTAGCGGGACTCCAAGAGACCCAGTACTTC
TRBD1 TRBJ2-5 TRBV24-1 many CATSASGQAQETQYF TGTGCCACCAGTGCCTCGGGACAGGCCCAAGAGACCCAGTACTTC
. TRBJ1-4 TRBV10-3 few CAISAFGNEKLFF TGTGCCATCAGTGCCTTTGGGAATGAAAAACTGTTTTTT
TRBD1 TRBJ2-5 TRBV4-1 few CASSPRDRGLETQYF TGCGCCAGCAGCCCGAGGGACAGGGGGCTAGAGACCCAGTACTTC
TRBD1 TRBJ2-1 TRBV5-1 once CASSLVDGTGGNEQFF TGCGCCAGCAGCTTGGTAGATGGGACAGGGGGCAATGAGCAGTTCTTC
TRBD1 TRBJ1-2 TRBV15 few CATSRQGGNYGYTF TGTGCCACCAGCCGACAGGGAGGGAACTATGGCTACACCTTC
. TRBJ1-2 TRBV13 . CASSRNREPLIYGYTF TGTGCCAGCAGCCGAAACAGGGAGCCCCTTATCTATGGCTACACCTTC
TRBD2 TRBJ2-1 TRBV7-3 few CASSTTSSSYNEQFF TGTGCCAGCAGCACGACTAGCAGCTCCTACAATGAGCAGTTCTTC
. TRBJ2-7 TRBV11-2 . CASSLEGAILTYEQYF TGTGCCAGCAGCTTAGAAGGGGCCATCCTTACCTACGAGCAGTACTTC
TRBD1 TRBJ1-2 TRBV4-3 few CASSQKTGGADYGYTF TGCGCCAGCAGCCAAAAGACAGGGGGCGCAGACTATGGCTACACCTTC
. TRBJ1-1 TRBV18 . CASSRSRTEENTEAFF TGTGCCAGCTCACGCTCCCGGACAGAAGAGAACACTGAAGCTTTCTTT
. TRBJ1-5 TRBV6-5 few CASRRGASNQPQHF TGTGCCAGCAGGAGAGGGGCGAGCAATCAGCCCCAGCATTTT
TRBD2 TRBJ2-2 TRBV24-1 few CATSDQQRDFTGELFF TGTGCCACCAGTGACCAACAGCGGGATTTTACCGGGGAGCTGTTTTTT
. TRBJ1-5 TRBV29-1 once CSAEVEEGQPQHF TGCAGCGCCGAAGTTGAGGAGGGTCAGCCCCAGCATTTT
. TRBJ2-7 TRBV5-6 many CASSLDGAAYEQYF TGTGCCAGCAGCTTGGATGGGGCCGCCTACGAGCAGTACTTC
TRBD1 TRBJ1-2 TRBV7-2 few CASSLLSGTASYGYTF TGTGCCAGCAGCTTACTTTCCGGGACAGCAAGCTATGGCTACACCTTC
. TRBJ1-1 TRBV30 . CAWSVMPNTEAFF TGTGCCTGGAGTGTAATGCCCAACACTGAAGCTTTCTTT
TRBD2 TRBJ2-3 TRBV3-1 . CASSLTGGGRSTDTQYF TGTGCCAGCAGCCTTACCGGCGGGGGGCGAAGCACAGATACGCAGTATTTT
. TRBJ2-7 TRBV19 few CASSIGWGDHEQYF TGTGCCAGTAGTATAGGATGGGGGGACCACGAGCAGTACTTC
. TRBJ2-1 TRBV11-2 . CASSASLATVNEQFF TGTGCCAGCAGCGCGAGTCTAGCGACAGTCAATGAGCAGTTCTTC
TRBD1 TRBJ2-1 TRBV12-3/TRBV12-4 few CASSLGQGVDEQFF TGTGCCAGCAGTTTAGGTCAGGGGGTGGATGAGCAGTTCTTC